This T cell receptor beta chain stems from a study of cytomegalovirus exposure and HLA in healthy donors. Study overall: An early data release held approximately 85 million unique TCRs from HLA-typed donors. Whole-study results and caveats: Some V segments, TRBV6-2 and TRBV6-3 among them, were indistinguishable and were therefore excluded. CMV antigen specificity of three CMV-associated chains was confirmed in vitro. The authors assumed roughly uniform sequencing depth across donors for presence/absence analyses.

A note on this clone: Its target is not known.

PCR amplification relied on 60 Vbeta primers (plus 13 Jbeta primers). Assay: immunoSEQ multiplex PCR; the TCRdb copy retains only in-frame clones and omits some. This table has about 140,000 clones, roughly 80% appearing once. The length of the CDR3 is 13 residues. Trimming stripped 0 bases from V and 10 bases from J, with 10 bases between. From germline, CDR1 is LGHNA and CDR2 YNFKEQ. Input material: PBMCs. V and J are TRBV4-2 and TRBJ2-1, with D perhaps matching TRBD2 (5 bases). The TCR comes from a man aged 18 to 30 in good health and CMV-seropositive. CDR3 loop: CASSQDTTGEQFF. The DNA for the CDR3 is TGTGCCAGCAGCCAAGATACCACGGGGGAGCAGTTCTTC.